Below, 7 T cell receptor beta chains from the same sample are listed, as sequenced in a study of blood T cells in healthy people across ages. Through a sample-barcoded 5' primer and a J-beta primer mix, a second PCR was run for about 7 to 12 cycles. TCRdb independently ran MiXCR on the 5' RACE reads; one entry per CDR3 protein. The repertoire includes hundreds of thousands of distinct CDR3 sequences, roughly a quarter of them detected once, and under 4.5% sits in the top ten. The same specimen was also included in a second study, on T cells of mothers and their children.

Sequenced sample: blood. Receptors originate from a boy aged 2-15 years in good health.

This clonotype has only a few counts. The rearrangement uses TRBV11-2 and TRBJ2-5; 9 nucleotides match TRBD2. The end of the DNA is better explained by TRBJ2-1, so the J call may be wrong. The CDR3 has 14 residues. Germline V lookup: CDR1 SGHAT, CDR2 FQNNGV. The CDR3 is CASSSGTSTNEQFF. The CDR3 DNA sequence: TGTGCCAGCAGCTCCGGGACTAGCACAAATGAGCAGTTCTTC.

This clonotype has a count of ten or more. This sequence joins TRBV7-9 and TRBJ2-5; D might be TRBD1 (5 bases). Germline loops: CDR1 SEHNR, CDR2 FQNEAQ (reference sequence). The CDR3 sequence is 13 residues long. The V and J ends lost 5 bases and 1 base respectively, with 8 bases between them. For the CDR3, the DNA is TGTGCCAGCAGCCGTGGGGCCCAAGAGACCCAGTACTTC. Protein: CASSRGAQETQYF.

This clonotype was seen a few times. The rearrangement uses TRBV28 and TRBJ2-2; 9 bases are a match to TRBD1. The CDR3 runs to 16 residues. Per germline, CDR1 MDHEN and CDR2 SYDVKM. The J segment lost 5 bases and the V segment lost 6 bases, leaving 10 bases of the junction unmatched. The CDR3 reads CASSSRTGVRTGELFF. CDR3 DNA sequence: TGTGCCAGCAGCTCCAGGACAGGGGTTAGGACCGGGGAGCTGTTTTTT.

The chain recombines TRBV3-1 with TRBJ2-5, with 7 bases fitting TRBD2. Germline CDR1 reads LGHDT; CDR2 reads YNNKEL (reference sequence). This CDR3 spans 17 amino acids. Trimming cost V 4 bases and J 2 bases; bases outside gene matches: 13. In nucleotides, the CDR3 is TGTGCCAGCAGCCTCCTAAGTAGCGGGCCTCGACAAGAGACCCAGTACTTC. Translation: CASSLLSSGPRQETQYF.

The gene calls are TRBV27 and TRBJ1-6; TRBD1 aligns across 7 bases. This CDR3 spans 15 amino acids. The germline gives CDR1 MNHEY, CDR2 SMNVEV (reference sequence). Trimming removed 5 bases from V and 5 bases from J; junction bases left unmatched: 6. This CDR3 is CASSPWTGHNSPLHF. DNA of the CDR3: TGTGCCAGCAGTCCCTGGACAGGACATAATTCACCCCTCCACTTT.

This clonotype was found many times. The V call is TRBV7-8, the J call TRBJ1-2; 8 nucleotides match TRBD1. The CDR3 length is 16 residues. Trimming cost V 1 base and J 5 bases; bases outside gene matches: 9. Germline CDR1 SGHVS, CDR2 FQNEAQ. The CDR3 DNA follows: TGTGCCAGCAGCTTAGGCCCGGGACAGGCCCTATATGGCTACACCTTC. It translates to CASSLGPGQALYGYTF.

This clonotype was seen a few times. V is TRBV6-2 or TRBV6-3 and J is TRBJ1-3, with D perhaps TRBD1 (5 bases). V was pared by 6 bases and J by 6 bases, with 12 bases between. The germline V gene encodes CDR1 MNHEY and CDR2 SVGEGT. The CDR3 sequence is 13 residues long. The CDR3 region has the DNA TGTGCCAGCAGACCCGGGGCTTCAAACACCATATATTTT. It is translated as CASRPGASNTIYF.